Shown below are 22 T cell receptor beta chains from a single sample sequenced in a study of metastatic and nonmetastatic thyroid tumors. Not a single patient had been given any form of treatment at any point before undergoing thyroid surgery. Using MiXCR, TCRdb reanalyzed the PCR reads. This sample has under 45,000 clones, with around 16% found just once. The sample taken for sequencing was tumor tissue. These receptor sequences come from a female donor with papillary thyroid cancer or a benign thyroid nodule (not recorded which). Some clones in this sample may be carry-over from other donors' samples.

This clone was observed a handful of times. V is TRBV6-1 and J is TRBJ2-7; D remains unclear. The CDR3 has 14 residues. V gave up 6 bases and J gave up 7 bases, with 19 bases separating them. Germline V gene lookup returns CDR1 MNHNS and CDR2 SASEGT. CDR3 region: CASSPAAVGFEQYF. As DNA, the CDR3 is TGTGCCAGCAGCCCCGCGGCGGTGGGGTTTGAGCAGTACTTC.

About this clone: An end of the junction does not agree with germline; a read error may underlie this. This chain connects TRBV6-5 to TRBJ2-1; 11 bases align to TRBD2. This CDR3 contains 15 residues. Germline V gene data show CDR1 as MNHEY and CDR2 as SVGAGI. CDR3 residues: CASSHTSGSFIEQVF. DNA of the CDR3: TGTGCGAGCAGTCACACTAGCGGGAGTTTTATTGAGCAGGTCTTC.

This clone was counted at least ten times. CDR3 residues: CASKSRGSSYNEQFF. DNA for the CDR3: TGTGCCAGCAAGTCAAGGGGAAGCTCCTACAATGAGCAGTTCTTC. V is TRBV28 and J is TRBJ2-1; a weak D match, TRBD1 (5 bases). The CDR3 loop spans 15 amino acids. V was trimmed by 7 bases and J by 0 bases, leaving 13 bases between them. Germline CDR1 reads MDHEN; CDR2 reads SYDVKM. The full variable domain, in which reference TRBV28 and TRBJ2-1 provide the parts outside the CDR3, is DVKVTQSSRYLVKRTGEKVFLECVQDMDHENMFWYRQDPGLGLRLIYFSYDVKMKEKGDIPEGYSVSREKKERFSLILESASTNQTSMYLCASKSRGSSYNEQFFGPGTRLTVL.

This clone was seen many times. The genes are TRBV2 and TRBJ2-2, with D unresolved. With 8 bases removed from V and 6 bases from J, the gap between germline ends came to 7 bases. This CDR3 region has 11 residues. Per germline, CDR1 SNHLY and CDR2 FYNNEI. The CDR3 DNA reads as TGTGCCAGCTGCGGAGCCGGGGAGCTGTTTTTT. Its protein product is CASCGAGELFF.

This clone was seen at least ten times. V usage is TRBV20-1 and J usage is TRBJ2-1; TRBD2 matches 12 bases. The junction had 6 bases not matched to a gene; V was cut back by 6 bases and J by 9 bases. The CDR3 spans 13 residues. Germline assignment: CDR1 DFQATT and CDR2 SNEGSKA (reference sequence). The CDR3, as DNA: TGCAGTGCCCGGACTAGCGGGACGCCTGAGCAGTTCTTC. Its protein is CSARTSGTPEQFF.

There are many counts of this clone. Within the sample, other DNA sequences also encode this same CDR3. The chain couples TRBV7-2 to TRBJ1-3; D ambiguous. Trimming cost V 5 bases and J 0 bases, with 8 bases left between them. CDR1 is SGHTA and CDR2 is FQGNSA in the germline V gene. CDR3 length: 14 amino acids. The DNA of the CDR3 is TGTGCCAGCAGCATCGGAAACTCTGGAAACACCATATATTTT. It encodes CASSIGNSGNTIYF.

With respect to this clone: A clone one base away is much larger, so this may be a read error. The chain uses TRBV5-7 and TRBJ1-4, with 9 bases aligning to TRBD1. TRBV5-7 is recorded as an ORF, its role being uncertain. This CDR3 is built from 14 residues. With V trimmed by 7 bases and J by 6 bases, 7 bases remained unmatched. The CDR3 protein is CASRHGTGYEKLFF. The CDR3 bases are TGTGCCAGCCGACATGGGACAGGGTATGAAAAACTGTTTTTT.

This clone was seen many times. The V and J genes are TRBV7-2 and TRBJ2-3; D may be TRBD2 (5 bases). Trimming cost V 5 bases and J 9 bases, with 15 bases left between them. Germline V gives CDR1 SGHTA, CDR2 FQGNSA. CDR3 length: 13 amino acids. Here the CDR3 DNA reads TGTGCCAGCAGCGCTAGGACTCTAGGAACGCAGTATTTT. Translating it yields CASSARTLGTQYF.

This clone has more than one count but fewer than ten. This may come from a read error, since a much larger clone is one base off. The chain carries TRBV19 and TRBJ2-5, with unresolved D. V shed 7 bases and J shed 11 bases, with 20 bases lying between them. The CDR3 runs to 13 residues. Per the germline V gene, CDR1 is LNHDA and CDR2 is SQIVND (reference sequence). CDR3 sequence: CASKKQPLGEQYF. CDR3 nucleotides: TGTGCCAGTAAGAAACAGCCTCTAGGTGAACAGTACTTC.

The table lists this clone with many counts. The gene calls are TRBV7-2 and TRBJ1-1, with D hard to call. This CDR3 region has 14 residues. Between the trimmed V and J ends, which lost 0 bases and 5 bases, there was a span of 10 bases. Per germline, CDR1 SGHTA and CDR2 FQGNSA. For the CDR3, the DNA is TGTGCCAGCAGCTTAGCCCTAGGAGGGACTGAAGCTTTCTTT. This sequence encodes CASSLALGGTEAFF. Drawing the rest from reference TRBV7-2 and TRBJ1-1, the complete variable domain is GAGVSQSPSNKVTEKGKDVELRCDPISGHTALYWYRQSLGQGLEFLIYFQGNSAPDKSGLPSDRFSAERTGGSVSTLTIQRTQQEDSAVYLCASSLALGGTEAFFGQGTRLTVV.

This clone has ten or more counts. In DNA form, the CDR3 reads TGTGCCACCAGCAGACTACGATGGGGAGATGAGCAGTTCTTC. This gives the protein CATSRLRWGDEQFF. The chain is built from TRBV15 and TRBJ2-1; possibly TRBD2 for D (5 bases). The germline V gene encodes CDR1 LNHNV and CDR2 YYDKDF (reference sequence). With 2 bases removed from V and 8 bases from J, the gap between germline ends came to 13 bases. This CDR3 is 14 amino acids long.

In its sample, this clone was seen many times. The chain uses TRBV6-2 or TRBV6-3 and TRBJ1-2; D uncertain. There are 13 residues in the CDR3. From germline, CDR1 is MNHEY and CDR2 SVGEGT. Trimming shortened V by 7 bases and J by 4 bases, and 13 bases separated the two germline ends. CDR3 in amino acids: CASNTPKSYGYTF. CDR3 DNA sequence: TGTGCCAGCAATACACCGAAATCCTATGGCTACACCTTC.

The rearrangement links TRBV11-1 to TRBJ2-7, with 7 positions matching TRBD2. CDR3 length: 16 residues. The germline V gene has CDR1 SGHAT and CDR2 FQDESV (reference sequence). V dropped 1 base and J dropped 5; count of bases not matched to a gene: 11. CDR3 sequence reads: CASSLVSTSGRDEQYF. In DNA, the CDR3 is TGTGCCAGCAGCTTAGTGTCTACTAGTGGGAGGGACGAGCAGTACTTC.

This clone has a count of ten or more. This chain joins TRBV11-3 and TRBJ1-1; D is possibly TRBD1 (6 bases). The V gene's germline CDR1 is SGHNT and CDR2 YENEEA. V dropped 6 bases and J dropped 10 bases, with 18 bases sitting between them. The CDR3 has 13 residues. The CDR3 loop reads CASSQHRDLVAFF. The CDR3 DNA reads TGTGCCAGCAGTCAACACAGGGACTTGGTAGCTTTCTTT.

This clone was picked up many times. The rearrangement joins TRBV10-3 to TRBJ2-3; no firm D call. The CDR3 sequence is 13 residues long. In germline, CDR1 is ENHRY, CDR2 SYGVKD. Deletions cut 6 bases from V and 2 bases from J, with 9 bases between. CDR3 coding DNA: TGTGCCATCAGGGGCCGCCCCACAGATACGCAGTATTTT. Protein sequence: CAIRGRPTDTQYF.

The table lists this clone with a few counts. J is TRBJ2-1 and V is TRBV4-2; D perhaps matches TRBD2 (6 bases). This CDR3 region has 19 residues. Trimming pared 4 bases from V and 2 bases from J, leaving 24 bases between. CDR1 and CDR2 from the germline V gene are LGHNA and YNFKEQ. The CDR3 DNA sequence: TGTGCCAGCAGCCCCTTATTGGAGGGAGATGGTAGGACCTACAATGAGCAGTTCTTC. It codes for CASSPLLEGDGRTYNEQFF.

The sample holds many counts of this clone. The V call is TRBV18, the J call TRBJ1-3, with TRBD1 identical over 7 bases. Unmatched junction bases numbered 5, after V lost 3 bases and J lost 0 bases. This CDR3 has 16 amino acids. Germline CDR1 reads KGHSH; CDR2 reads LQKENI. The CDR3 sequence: CASSPRDSRSGNTIYF. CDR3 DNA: TGTGCCAGCTCACCCAGGGACAGTCGCTCTGGAAACACCATATATTTT.

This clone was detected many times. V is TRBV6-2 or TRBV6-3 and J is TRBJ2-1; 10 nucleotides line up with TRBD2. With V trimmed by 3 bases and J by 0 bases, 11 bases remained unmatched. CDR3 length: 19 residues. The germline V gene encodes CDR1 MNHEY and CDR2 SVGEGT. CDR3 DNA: TGTGCCAGCAGTTATTTGAAGACTAGCGGGTTGAGCTCCTACAATGAGCAGTTCTTC. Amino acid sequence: CASSYLKTSGLSSYNEQFF.

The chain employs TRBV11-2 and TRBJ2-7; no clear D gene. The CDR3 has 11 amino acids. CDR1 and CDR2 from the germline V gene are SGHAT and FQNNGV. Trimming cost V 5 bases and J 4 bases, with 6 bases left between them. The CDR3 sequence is CASSAVYEQYF. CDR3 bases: TGTGCCAGCAGCGCCGTATACGAGCAGTACTTC.

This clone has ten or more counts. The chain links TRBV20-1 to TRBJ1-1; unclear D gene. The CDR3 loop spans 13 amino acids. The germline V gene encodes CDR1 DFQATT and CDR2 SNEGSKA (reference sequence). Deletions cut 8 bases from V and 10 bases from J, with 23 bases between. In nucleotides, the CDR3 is TGCAGTACCCACCGGGAGGCCTTTAGTCTAGCTTTCTTT. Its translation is CSTHREAFSLAFF.

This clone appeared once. The CDR3 region is CASRTPGTSASNEQFF. For the CDR3, the DNA is TGTGCCAGCAGAACCCCCGGGACTAGCGCGTCCAATGAGCAGTTCTTC. V usage is TRBV11-2 and J usage is TRBJ2-1; 10 nucleotides agree with TRBD2. Trimming took 6 bases from V and 6 from J; bases not matched to a gene: 11. Germline V gives CDR1 SGHAT, CDR2 FQNNGV. The CDR3 runs to 16 residues.

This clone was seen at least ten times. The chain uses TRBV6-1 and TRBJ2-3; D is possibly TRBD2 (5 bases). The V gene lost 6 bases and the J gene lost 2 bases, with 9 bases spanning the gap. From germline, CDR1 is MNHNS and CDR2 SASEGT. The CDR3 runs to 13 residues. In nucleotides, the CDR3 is TGTGCCAGCAGACTAGTCCCCACAGATACGCAGTATTTT. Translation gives CASRLVPTDTQYF.